Below, one T cell receptor (beta chain) is given with its context. Its recognized antigen is unknown. No base qualities exist here, and no much larger clone lies one base off it. The data originate from a study of molecular identifiers for immune sequencing clone quantification (dated by TCRdb to 2017 to 2018). Context from the whole study: For a replicate experiment, RNA from approximately 20,000 or 100,000 naive CD8 T cells was divided into five aliquots, of which four were sequenced. This methods study benchmarked molecular-identifier clustering-based TCR repertoire sequencing (MIDCIRS) and TCR RNA copy counting, using CD8 T cells to do so. The study at large found these results: Naive libraries contained spiked-in Jurkat TCR RNA (approximately nine copies' worth), which is not part of the donor repertoire. The sizes of highly expanded clones could end up underestimated when identical TCR molecules share a barcode. Roughly 3 recovered TCR RNA copies per cell were obtained by modeling, versus roughly 10 by digital PCR, implying a capture efficiency of approximately 27%. Clones above 20 RNA copies held over 99% of molecules in CMV-specific effector cells but under 1% in naive cells. When barcode sub-clustering was left out, chimeric consensus sequences inflated TCR diversity, with chimeras reaching as high as 47%. A single cell's worth of spiked-in Jurkat TCR RNA was reported detectable even among one million naive CD8 T cells.

The CDR3 has 12 amino acids, counting the end cysteine and phenylalanine. CDR3 DNA only is kept here, 36 bases in frame from base 1. For this chain, trimming is 6 bases at the V end and 2 bases at the J end, and the number of junction bases without a gene match is 1. CDR1 and CDR2 were assigned from the germline V gene (reference sequence) as MNHEY and SMNVEV. Libraries of naive CD8 T cells were built from about 20,000 to 1,000,000 sorted cells, with 10%, 30% or 50% of the purified RNA used. Naive CD8 T cells, defined as CD8+CD4-CCR7+CD45RA+, were FACS-sorted into RLT Plus buffer on a BD FACSAria II. Ten to eleven TCR copies' worth of Jurkat RNA were spiked into roughly 20,000-1,000,000 naive CD8 T cell samples to test detection sensitivity. Enrichment of CD8 T cells was done with RosetteSep CD8+ T Cell Enrichment Cocktail plus Ficoll-Paque, and ACK red cell lysis came afterward. Library construction relied on PCR. Instrument on record: NextSeq 500. Preparation of bulk TCR libraries followed a previously described approach, with the TCR primers listed in Table S5. Total RNA was purified with the Qiagen AllPrep DNA/RNA kit. Reads from multiple sequencing runs of the same library were pooled before analysis. The published analysis was carried out like this. Reads were retained only if an exact TCR constant sequence was present, and the retained reads were trimmed to 150 nt and grouped according to their 12-nt molecular barcodes. Within each barcode group, reads were sub-clustered at a 15% Levenshtein threshold, and quality-weighted consensus sequences were built per RNA molecule. Non-functional sequences were filtered out, along with any lower-count sequence sitting one edit away from another sequence. On the basis of fitting two negative binomial distributions, barcode sub-clusters with fewer than 20% of the maximum read count were discarded. In-frame beta chains were kept once TCRdb had trimmed the public reads at Q25 with fastp and called clones with MiXCR. Entries are consolidated by CDR3 protein sequence, retaining the most common genes and DNA. V and J calls and clone size were set by TCRdb, not the authors. The table for this sample lists 45,000 to 60,000 distinct CDR3 sequences; 35% to 40% of them were counted only once. 3.8% of the sample is in the top ten clones.

The origin of this receptor is a human donor in good health. Some libraries in this study had Jurkat cell RNA spiked in. The specimen sequenced was naive CD8+ T cells from blood, with Jurkat cell RNA spiked in. The sample's cell subset or site label, in plain terms: FACS-sorted CD8+CD4-CCR7+CD45RA+ naive T cells. The receptor chain draws on TRBV27 and TRBJ2-7, with 7 bases in between that match TRBD1. The CDR3 is CASRQGAYEQYF. At the DNA level, the sequence is TGTGCCAGCAGGCAGGGGGCCTACGAGCAGTACTTC.